This TCR beta chain was found in a study of response to subunit inactivated influenza vaccine (dated by TCRdb to 2016 to 2019). About the investigation overall: The study used deep quantitative T cell receptor repertoire profiling to track responses to a trivalent subunit inactivated influenza vaccine.

What the work shows at the level of the full study, not this receptor alone: According to the authors, only a limited number of new T cells may be recruited by each seasonal influenza vaccination.

Library preparation employed RT-PCR. The data were produced on an Illumina HiSeq 2500. TCRdb ran its own pipeline on the public reads, namely fastp trimming at Q25 and MiXCR clone calling, and kept in-frame beta chains. Entries that share a CDR3 protein sequence are merged under the most common genes and DNA. This sample holds 590,000 or so distinct CDR3 sequences; 13% to 15% were observed only once. 7.6% of the sample rests with the top ten. According to the germline V gene, CDR1 reads SGHRS and CDR2 reads YFSETQ. Reading from cysteine to phenylalanine, the CDR3 counts 18 amino acids. Kept here is only the CDR3 DNA, which spans 54 bases and is read in frame from base 1. Ends trimmed: V by 3 bases, J by 7 bases; bases unmatched to a gene: 19. In its sample, this clonotype was seen many times. This receptor's antigen is unknown. Nothing much larger sits one base from this clone, and base qualities are not available.

The source is a middle-aged man who received an inactivated influenza vaccine. Donor details come from another sample of the same person, matched by shared clones. The V gene is TRBV5-1 and the J gene is TRBJ2-1; TRBD1 matches 7 bases in the middle. The input for sequencing was PBMCs from blood, taken 14 to 15 days before vaccination. The DNA sequence reads TGCGCCAGCAGCTCAGGGGGAGTCAGCGGCATACAATCTAATGAGCAGTTCTTC. Protein translation: CASSSGGVSGIQSNEQFF.